A single T cell receptor beta chain is shown here with its context. Its antigen is not identified. This specimen comes from a study of a mutant IDH1 vaccine in newly diagnosed glioma. The length of the CDR3 is 13 residues. Germline V gene lookup returns CDR1 MNHEY and CDR2 SVGAGI. V was cut by 10 bases and J by 3 bases, with 15 bases left in between. Libraries were prepared by immunoSEQ multiplex PCR; TCRdb keeps only in-frame clonotypes and omits some of them. Seen here are tens of thousands of clones, roughly 78% observed once, and the top ten hold just over 8%. Time point: week 11, during vaccination. Each vaccine dose was 300 ug of mutant IDH1 20-mer peptide, with topical imiquimod.

The sample in question was PBMCs, obtained from a glioma patient whose treatment included an IDH1 peptide vaccine. The TCR originated in a man aged 35-49 years with glioma. V gene TRBV6-5 combines with J gene TRBJ1-2, with D tentatively TRBD1 (6 bases). The DNA of the CDR3 is TGTGCCACCGTTACAGGGTACGACTATGGCTACACCTTC. It codes for CATVTGYDYGYTF.